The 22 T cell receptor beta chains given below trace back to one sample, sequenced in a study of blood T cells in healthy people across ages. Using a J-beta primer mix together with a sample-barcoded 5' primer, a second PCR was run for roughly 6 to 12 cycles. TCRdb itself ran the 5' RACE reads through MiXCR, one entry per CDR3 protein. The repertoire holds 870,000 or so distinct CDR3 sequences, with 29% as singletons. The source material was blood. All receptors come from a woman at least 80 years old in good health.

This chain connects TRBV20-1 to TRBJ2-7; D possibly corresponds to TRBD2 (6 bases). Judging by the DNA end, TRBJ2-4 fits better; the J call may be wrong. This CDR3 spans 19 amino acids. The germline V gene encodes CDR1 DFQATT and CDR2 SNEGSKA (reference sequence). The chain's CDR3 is CSARNGGVADPIAKNIQYF. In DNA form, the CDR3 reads TGCAGTGCTAGAAATGGTGGGGTAGCGGACCCAATAGCCAAAAACATTCAGTACTTC.

The DNA for the CDR3 is TGTGCCAGCAGCCTCTCGGGGGGCAGACGGACTGAAGCTTTCTTT. Translating gives CASSLSGGRRTEAFF. V gene TRBV3-1 combines with J gene TRBJ1-1, with D perhaps matching TRBD1 (6 bases). V was pared by 4 bases and J by 5 bases, with 17 bases between. The CDR3 is made up of 15 amino acids. Per the germline V gene, CDR1 is LGHDT and CDR2 is YNNKEL (reference sequence).

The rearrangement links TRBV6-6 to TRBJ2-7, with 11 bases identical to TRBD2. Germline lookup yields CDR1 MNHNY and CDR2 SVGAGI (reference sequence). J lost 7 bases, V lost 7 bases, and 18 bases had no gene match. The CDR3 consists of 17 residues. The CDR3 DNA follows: TGTGCCAGCATCCATCCCACCCTAGCGGGAGGTCCCAATGAGCAGTACTTC. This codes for CASIHPTLAGGPNEQYF.

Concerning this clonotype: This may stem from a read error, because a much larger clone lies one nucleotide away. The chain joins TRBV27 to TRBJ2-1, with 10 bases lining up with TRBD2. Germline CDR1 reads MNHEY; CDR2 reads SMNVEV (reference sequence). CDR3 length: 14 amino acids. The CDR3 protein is CASCLAGGPREQFF. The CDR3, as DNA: TGTGCCAGCTGTTTAGCGGGGGGCCCCAGGGAGCAGTTCTTC.

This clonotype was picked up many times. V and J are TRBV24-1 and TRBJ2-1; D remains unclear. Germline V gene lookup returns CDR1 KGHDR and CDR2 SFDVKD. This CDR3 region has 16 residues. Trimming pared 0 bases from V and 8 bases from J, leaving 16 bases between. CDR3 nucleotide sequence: TGTGCCACCAGTGATTTGGGTTCGGGTCAAAGACATGAGCAGTTCTTC. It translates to CATSDLGSGQRHEQFF.

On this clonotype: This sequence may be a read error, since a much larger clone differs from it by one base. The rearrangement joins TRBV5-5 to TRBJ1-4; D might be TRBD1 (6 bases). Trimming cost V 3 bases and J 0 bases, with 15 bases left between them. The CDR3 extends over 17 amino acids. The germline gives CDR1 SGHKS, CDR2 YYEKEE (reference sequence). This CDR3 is CASSSPRQDATNEKLFF. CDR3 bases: TGTGCCAGCAGCTCCCCGCGACAGGATGCAACTAATGAAAAACTGTTTTTT.

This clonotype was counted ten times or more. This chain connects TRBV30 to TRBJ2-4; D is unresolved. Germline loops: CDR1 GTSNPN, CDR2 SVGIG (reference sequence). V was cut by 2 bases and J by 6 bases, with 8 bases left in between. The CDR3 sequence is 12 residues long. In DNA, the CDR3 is TGTGCCTGGAGTCCAGGTTTAAACATTCAGTACTTC. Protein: CAWSPGLNIQYF.

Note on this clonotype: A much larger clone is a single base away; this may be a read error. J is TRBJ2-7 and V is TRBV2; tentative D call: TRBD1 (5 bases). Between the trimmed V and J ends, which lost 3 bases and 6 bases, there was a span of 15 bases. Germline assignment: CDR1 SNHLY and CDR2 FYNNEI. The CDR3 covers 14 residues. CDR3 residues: CASSDSRVWGEQYF. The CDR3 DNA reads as TGTGCCAGCAGTGACAGCAGGGTCTGGGGCGAGCAGTACTTC.

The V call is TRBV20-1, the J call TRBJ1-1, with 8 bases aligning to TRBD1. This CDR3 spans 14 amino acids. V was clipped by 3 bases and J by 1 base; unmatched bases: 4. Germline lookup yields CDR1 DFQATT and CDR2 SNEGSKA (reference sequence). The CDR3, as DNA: TGCAGTGCTAGGCAGGGGGCAGCGAACACTGAAGCTTTCTTT. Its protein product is CSARQGAANTEAFF.

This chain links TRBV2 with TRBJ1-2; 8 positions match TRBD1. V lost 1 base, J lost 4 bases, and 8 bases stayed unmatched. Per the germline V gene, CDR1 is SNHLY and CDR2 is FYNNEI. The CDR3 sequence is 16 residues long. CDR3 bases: TGTGCCAGCAGTGAAGTTTGGACAGGGCGTAGCTATGGCTACACCTTC. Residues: CASSEVWTGRSYGYTF. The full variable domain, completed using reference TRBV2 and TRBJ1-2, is EPEVTQTPSHQVTQMGQEVILRCVPISNHLYFYWYRQILGQKVEFLVSFYNNEISEKSEIFDDQFSVERPDGSNFTLKIRSTKLEDSAMYFCASSEVWTGRSYGYTFGSGTRLTVV.

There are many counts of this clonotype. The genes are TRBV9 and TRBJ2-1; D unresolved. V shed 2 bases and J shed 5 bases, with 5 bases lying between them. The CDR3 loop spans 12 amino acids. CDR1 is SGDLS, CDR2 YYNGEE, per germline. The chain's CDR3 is CASSVVNNEQFF. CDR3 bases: TGTGCCAGCAGCGTCGTTAACAATGAGCAGTTCTTC.

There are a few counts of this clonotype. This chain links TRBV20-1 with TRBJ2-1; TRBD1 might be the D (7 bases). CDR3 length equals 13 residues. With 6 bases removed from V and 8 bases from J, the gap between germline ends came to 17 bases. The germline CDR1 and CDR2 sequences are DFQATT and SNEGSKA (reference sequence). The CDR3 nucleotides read TGCAGTGCCCCAGGGGGGCCGGGGCATGAGCAGTTCTTC. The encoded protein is CSAPGGPGHEQFF.

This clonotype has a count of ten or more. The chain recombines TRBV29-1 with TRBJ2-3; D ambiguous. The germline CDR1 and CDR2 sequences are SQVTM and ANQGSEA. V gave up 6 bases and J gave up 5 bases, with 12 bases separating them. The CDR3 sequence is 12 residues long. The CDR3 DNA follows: TGCAGCGTGGCCCTACGAGGAGATACGCAGTATTTT. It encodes CSVALRGDTQYF.

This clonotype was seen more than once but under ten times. CDR3 bases: TGTGCCACCAGTAATAAACCGGGACAGGGGAAAGAGACCCAGTACTTC. Its translation is CATSNKPGQGKETQYF. The chain recombines TRBV15 with TRBJ2-5; TRBD1 aligns across 10 bases. V lost 6 bases, J lost 3 bases, and 10 bases stayed unmatched. The CDR3 is 16 amino acids. CDR1 is LNHNV and CDR2 is YYDKDF in the germline V gene (reference sequence).

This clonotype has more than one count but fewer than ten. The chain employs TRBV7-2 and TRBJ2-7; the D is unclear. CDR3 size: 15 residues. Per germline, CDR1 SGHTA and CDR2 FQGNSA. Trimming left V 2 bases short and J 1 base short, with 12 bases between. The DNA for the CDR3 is TGTGCCAGCAGCTTAATGCAGGAGCCTTCCTACGAGCAGTACTTC. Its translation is CASSLMQEPSYEQYF.

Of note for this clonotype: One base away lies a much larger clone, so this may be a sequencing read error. For the CDR3, the DNA is TGTGCCAGCAGTACCCGGGACAGTCGGGAGGCCCAGTACTTC. Translated: CASSTRDSREAQYF. The chain recombines TRBV27 with TRBJ2-5; D may correspond to TRBD1 or TRBD2 (7 bases each). Trimming pared 5 bases from V and 9 bases from J, leaving 19 bases between. The germline V gene encodes CDR1 MNHEY and CDR2 SMNVEV (reference sequence). This CDR3 has 14 amino acids.

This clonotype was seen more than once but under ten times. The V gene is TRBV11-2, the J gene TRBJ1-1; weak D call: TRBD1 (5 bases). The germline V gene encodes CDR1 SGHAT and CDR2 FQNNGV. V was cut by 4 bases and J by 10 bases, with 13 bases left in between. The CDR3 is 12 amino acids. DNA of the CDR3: TGTGCCAGCAGCTCCCCGGTCGGGGGAGCTTTCTTT. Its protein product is CASSSPVGGAFF.

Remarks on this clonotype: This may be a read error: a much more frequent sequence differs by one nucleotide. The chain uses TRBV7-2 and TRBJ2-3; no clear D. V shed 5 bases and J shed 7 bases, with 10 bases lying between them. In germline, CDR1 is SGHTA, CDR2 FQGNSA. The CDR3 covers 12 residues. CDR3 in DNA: TGTGCCAGCAGCACACCCTGTAATACGCAGTATTTT. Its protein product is CASSTPCNTQYF.

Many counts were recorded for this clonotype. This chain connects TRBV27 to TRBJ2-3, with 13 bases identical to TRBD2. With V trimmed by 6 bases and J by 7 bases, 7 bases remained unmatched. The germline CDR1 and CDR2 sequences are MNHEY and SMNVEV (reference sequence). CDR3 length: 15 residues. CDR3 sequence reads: CASRRTSGGEYTQYF. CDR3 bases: TGTGCCAGCAGGCGAACTAGCGGGGGGGAATATACGCAGTATTTT.

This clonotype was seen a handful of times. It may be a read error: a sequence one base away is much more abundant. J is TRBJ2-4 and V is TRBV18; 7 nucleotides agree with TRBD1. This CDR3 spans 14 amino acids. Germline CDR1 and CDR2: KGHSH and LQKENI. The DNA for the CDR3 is TGTGCCAGCCCACCACAGGACAGGACGACCATTCAGTACTTC. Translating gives CASPPQDRTTIQYF.

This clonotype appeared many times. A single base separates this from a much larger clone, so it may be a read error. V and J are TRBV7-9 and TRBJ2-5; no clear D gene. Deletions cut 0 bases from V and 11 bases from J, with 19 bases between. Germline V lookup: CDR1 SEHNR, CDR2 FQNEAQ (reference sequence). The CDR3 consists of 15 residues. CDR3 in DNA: TGTGCCAGCAGCTTAGCAGGGCATACCGGCGATGAGCAGTACTTC. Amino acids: CASSLAGHTGDEQYF.

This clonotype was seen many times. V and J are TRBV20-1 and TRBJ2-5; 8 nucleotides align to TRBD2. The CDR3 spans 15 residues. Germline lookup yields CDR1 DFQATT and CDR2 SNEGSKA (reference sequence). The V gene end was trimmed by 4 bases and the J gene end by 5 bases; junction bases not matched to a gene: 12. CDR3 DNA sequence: TGCAGTGCTATTAGGGCAAGCGGGGGCGTGGAGACCCAGTACTTC. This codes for CSAIRASGGVETQYF.